Given below is one T cell receptor (beta chain) in context. The sample is drawn from a study of control samples from healthy donors and cancer patients. Sequencing used immunoSEQ multiplex PCR; TCRdb keeps in-frame clones, though not all of them. The sample contains more than 95,000 clones, roughly 87% of which appear only once. Deletions cut 7 bases from V and 1 base from J, with 13 bases between. This CDR3 comprises 14 residues. Germline assignment: CDR1 ENHRY and CDR2 SYGVKD. The chain uses TRBV10-3 and TRBJ1-1, with D perhaps matching TRBD1 (6 bases). The clonotype comes from a young man in good health. Sequences were obtained from blood. The CDR3 DNA is TGTGCCATCAAATCGACAGGTGCGAACACTGAAGCTTTCTTT. Translated: CAIKSTGANTEAFF.